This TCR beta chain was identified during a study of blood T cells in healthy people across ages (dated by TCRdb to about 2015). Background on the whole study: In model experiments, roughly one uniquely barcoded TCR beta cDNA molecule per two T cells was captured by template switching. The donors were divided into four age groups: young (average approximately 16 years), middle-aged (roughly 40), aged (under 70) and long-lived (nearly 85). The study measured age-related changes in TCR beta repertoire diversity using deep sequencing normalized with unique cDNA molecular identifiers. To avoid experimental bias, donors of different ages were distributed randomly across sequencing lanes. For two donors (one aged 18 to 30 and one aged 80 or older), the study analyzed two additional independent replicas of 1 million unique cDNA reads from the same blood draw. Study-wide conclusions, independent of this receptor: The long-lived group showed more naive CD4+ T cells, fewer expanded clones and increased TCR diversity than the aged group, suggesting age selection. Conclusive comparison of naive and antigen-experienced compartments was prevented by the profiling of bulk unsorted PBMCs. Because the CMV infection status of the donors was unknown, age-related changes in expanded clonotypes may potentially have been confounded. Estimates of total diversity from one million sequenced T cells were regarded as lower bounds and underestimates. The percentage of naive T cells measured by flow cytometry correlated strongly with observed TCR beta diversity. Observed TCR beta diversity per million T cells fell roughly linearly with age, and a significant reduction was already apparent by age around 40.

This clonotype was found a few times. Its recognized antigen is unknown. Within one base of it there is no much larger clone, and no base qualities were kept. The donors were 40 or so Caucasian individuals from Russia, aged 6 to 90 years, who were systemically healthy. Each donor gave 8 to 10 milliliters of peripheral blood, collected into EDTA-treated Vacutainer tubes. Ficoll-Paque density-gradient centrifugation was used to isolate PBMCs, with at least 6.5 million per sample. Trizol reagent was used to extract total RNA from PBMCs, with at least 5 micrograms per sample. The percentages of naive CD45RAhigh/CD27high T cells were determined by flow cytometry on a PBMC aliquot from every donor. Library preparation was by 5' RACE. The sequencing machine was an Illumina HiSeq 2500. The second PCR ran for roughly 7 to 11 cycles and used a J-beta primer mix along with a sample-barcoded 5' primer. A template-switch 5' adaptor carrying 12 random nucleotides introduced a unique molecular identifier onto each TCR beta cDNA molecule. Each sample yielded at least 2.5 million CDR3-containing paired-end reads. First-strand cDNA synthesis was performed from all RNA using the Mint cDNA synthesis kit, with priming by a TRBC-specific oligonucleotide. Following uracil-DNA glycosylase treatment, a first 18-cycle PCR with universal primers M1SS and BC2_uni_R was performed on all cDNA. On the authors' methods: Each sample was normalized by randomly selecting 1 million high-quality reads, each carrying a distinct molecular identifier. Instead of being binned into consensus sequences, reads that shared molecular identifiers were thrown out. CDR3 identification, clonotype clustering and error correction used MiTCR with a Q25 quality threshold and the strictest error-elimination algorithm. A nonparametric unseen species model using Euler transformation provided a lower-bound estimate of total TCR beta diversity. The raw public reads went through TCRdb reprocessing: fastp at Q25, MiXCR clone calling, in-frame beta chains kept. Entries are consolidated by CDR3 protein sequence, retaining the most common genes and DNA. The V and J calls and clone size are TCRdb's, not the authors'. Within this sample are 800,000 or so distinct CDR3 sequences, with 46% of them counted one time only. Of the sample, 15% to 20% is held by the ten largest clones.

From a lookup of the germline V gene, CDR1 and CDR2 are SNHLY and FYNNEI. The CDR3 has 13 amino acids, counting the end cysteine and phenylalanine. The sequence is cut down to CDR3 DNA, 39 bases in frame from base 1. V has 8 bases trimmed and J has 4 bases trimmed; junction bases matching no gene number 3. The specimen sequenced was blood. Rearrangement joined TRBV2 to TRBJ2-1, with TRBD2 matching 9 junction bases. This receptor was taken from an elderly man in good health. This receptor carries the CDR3 CASLAGIYNEQFF. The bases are TGTGCCAGCCTAGCGGGAATTTACAATGAGCAGTTCTTC.